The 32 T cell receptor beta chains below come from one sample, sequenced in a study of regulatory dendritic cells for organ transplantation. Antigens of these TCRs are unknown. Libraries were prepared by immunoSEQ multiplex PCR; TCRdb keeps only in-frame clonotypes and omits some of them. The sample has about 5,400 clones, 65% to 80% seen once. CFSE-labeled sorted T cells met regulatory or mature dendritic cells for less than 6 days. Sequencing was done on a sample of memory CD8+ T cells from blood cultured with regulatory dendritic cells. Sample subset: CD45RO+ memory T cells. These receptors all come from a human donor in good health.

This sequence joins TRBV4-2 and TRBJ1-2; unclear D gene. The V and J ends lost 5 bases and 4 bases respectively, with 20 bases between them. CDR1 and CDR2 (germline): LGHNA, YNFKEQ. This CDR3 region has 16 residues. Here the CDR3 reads CASSKLAKGWTYGYTF. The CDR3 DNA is TGTGCCAGCAGCAAATTAGCCAAAGGTTGGACCTATGGCTACACCTTC.

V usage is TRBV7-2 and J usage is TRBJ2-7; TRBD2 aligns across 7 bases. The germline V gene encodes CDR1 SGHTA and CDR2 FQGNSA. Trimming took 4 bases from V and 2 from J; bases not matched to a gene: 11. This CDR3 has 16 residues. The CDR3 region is CASSSSLGGGTYEQYF. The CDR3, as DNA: TGTGCCAGCAGCTCCTCTCTGGGGGGAGGGACCTACGAGCAGTACTTC.

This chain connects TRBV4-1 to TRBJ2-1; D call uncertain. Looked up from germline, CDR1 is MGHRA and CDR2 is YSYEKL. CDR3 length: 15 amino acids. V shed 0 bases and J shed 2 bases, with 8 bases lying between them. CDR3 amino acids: CASSQDSRAYNEQFF. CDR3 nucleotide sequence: TGCGCCAGCAGCCAAGATAGTCGAGCCTACAATGAGCAGTTCTTC.

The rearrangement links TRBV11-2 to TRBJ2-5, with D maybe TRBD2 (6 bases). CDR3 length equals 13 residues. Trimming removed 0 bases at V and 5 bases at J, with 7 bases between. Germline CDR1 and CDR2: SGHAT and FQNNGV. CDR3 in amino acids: CASSLDAGETQYF. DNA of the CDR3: TGTGCCAGCAGCTTAGATGCGGGGGAGACCCAGTACTTC.

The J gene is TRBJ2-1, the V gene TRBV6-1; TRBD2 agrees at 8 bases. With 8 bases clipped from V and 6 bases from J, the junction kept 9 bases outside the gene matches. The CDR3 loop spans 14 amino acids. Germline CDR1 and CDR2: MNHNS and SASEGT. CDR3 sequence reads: CASGGREAFNEQFF. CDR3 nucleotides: TGTGCCAGCGGGGGGCGGGAGGCTTTCAATGAGCAGTTCTTC.

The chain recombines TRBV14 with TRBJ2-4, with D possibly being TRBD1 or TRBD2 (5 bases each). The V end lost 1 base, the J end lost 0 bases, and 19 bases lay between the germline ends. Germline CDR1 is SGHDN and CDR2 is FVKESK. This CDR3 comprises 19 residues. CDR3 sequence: CASSQGDGPLHLAKNIQYF. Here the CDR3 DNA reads TGTGCCAGCAGCCAAGGGGACGGTCCTCTTCATCTAGCCAAAAACATTCAGTACTTC.

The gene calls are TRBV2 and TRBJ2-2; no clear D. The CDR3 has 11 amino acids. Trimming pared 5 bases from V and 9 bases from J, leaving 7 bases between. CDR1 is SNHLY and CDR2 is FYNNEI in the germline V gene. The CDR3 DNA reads TGTGCCAGCAGTCCCGACAGGGAGCTGTTTTTT. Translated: CASSPDRELFF. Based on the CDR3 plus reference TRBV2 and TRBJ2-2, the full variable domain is EPEVTQTPSHQVTQMGQEVILRCVPISNHLYFYWYRQILGQKVEFLVSFYNNEISEKSEIFDDQFSVERPDGSNFTLKIRSTKLEDSAMYFCASSPDRELFFGEGSRLTVL.

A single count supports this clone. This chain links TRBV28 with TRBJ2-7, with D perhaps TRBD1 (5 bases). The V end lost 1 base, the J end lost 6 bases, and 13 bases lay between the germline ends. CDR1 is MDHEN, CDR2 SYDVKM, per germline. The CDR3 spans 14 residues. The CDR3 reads CASSLSGIRPEQYF. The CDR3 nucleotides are TGTGCCAGCAGTTTATCAGGGATCCGGCCCGAGCAGTACTTC.

The CDR3 sequence: CASSQTGRGTDTQYF. Here the CDR3 DNA reads TGCGCCAGCAGCCAGACAGGGAGGGGGACAGATACGCAGTATTTT. This chain links TRBV4-1 with TRBJ2-3; either TRBD1 or TRBD2 may fit D (7 bases each). There are 15 residues in the CDR3. V lost 3 bases to trimming and J lost 3 bases, with 13 bases between them. Germline-derived CDR1 and CDR2 are MGHRA and YSYEKL.

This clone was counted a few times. CDR3 residues: CASSDRDWISSYNSPLHF. CDR3 bases: TGTGCCAGCAGCGACCGGGACTGGATTAGCTCCTATAATTCACCCCTCCACTTT. V usage is TRBV4-2 and J usage is TRBJ1-6, with D maybe TRBD1 (5 bases). Germline V gene data show CDR1 as LGHNA and CDR2 as YNFKEQ. The germline V and J ends were trimmed by 5 bases and 0 bases, with 17 bases remaining between them. The CDR3 contains 18 residues.

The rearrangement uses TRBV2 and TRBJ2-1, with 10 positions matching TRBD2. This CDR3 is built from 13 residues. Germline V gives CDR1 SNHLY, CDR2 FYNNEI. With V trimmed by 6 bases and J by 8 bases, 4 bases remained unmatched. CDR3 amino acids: CASRSGGADEQFF. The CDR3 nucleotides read TGTGCCAGCAGAAGCGGGGGGGCCGATGAGCAGTTCTTC.

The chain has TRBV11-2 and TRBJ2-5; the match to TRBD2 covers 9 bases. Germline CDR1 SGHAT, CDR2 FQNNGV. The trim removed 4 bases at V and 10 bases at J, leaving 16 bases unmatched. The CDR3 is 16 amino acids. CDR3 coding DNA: TGTGCCAGCAGCTCCCGGGATAGCGGGAGCTATATGGGCCAGTACTTC. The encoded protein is CASSSRDSGSYMGQYF.

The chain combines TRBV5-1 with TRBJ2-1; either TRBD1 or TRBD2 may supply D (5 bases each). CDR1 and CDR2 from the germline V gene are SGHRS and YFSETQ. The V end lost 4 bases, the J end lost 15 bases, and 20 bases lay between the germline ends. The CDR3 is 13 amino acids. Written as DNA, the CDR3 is TGCGCCAGCAGCAGATTTATTGGGGCGGGTTGGTTCTTC. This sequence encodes CASSRFIGAGWFF.

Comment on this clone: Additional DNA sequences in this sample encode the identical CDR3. As DNA, the CDR3 is TGTGCCAGCAGCCAAGATCGGGGGGGCCAAGAGACCCAGTACTTC. Translated, it gives CASSQDRGGQETQYF. This chain connects TRBV4-2 to TRBJ2-5; 8 nucleotides match TRBD2. The germline gives CDR1 LGHNA, CDR2 YNFKEQ. Germline trimming cut 0 bases from V and 1 base from J; bases unmatched to any gene: 1. This CDR3 region has 15 residues.

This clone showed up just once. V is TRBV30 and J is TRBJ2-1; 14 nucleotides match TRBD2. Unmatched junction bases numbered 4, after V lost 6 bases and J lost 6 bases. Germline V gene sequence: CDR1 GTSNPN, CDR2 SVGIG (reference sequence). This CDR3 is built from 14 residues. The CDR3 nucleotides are TGTGCCTGCCGACTAGCGGGAGGGTCCAATGAGCAGTTCTTC. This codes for CACRLAGGSNEQFF.

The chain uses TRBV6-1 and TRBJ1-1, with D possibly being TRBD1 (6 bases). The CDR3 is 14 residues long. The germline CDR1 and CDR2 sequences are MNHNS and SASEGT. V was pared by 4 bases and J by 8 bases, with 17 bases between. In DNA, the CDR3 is TGTGCCAGCAGTGGATTTTGGATACAGGGAGAAGCTTTCTTT. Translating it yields CASSGFWIQGEAFF.

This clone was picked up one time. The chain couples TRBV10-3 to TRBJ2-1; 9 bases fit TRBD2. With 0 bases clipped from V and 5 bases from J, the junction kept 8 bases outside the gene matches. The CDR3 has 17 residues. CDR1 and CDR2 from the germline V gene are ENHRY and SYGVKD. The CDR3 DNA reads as TGTGCCATCAGTGAGTCAGCGGCTAGCGGGGACAACAATGAGCAGTTCTTC. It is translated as CAISESAASGDNNEQFF.

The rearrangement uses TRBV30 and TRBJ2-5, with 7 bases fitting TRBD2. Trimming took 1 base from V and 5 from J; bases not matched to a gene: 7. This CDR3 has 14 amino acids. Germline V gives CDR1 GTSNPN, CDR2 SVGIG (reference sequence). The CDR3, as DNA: TGTGCCTGGAGTGGGGAGGGTACGGTGGAGACCCAGTACTTC. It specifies CAWSGEGTVETQYF.

The CDR3 nucleotides are TGTGCCAGCCTCGGGGGTAGCGGGGGGACCTACAATGAGCAGTTCTTC. Its translation: CASLGGSGGTYNEQFF. The rearrangement links TRBV2 to TRBJ2-1, with TRBD2 identical over 10 bases. The CDR3 consists of 16 residues. V lost 8 bases and J lost 2; bases outside the gene matches: 9. Germline V gene data show CDR1 as SNHLY and CDR2 as FYNNEI.

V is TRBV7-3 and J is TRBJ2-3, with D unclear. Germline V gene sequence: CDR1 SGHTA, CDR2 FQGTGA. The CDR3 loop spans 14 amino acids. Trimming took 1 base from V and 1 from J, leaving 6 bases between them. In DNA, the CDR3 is TGTGCCAGCAGCTTAAGCGGTGGCACAGATACGCAGTATTTT. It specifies CASSLSGGTDTQYF.

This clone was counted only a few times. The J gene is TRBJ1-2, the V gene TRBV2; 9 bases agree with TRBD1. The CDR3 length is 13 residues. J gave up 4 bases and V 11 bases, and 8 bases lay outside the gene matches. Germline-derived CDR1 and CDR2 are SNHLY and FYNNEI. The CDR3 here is CAGRTGVGYGYTF. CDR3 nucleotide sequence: TGTGCCGGGAGGACAGGGGTAGGCTATGGCTACACCTTC.

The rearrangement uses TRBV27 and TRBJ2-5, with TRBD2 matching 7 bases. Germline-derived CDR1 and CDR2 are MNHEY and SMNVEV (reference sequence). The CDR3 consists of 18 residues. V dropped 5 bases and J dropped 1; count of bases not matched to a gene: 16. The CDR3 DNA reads TGTGCCAGCAGTCCCTCCGCTGGTGCAGCGGGAACCCAAGAGACCCAGTACTTC. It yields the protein CASSPSAGAAGTQETQYF.

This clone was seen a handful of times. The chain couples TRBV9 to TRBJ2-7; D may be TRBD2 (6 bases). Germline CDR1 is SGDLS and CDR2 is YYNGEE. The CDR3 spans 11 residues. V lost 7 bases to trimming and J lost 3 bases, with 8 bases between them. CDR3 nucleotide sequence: TGTGCCAGCGGCGGGGACTACGAGCAGTACTTC. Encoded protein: CASGGDYEQYF.

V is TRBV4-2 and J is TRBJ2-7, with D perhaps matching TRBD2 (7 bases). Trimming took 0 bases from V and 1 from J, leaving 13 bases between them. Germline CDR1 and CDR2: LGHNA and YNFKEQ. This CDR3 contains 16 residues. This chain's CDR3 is CASSQEGASGSYEQYF. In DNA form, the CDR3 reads TGTGCCAGCAGCCAAGAGGGGGCTAGCGGTTCCTACGAGCAGTACTTC.

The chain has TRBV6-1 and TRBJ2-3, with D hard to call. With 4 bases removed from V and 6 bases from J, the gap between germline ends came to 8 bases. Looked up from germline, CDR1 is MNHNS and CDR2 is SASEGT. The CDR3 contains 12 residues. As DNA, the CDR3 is TGTGCCAGCAGTGCACTGGCCGATACGCAGTATTTT. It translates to CASSALADTQYF.

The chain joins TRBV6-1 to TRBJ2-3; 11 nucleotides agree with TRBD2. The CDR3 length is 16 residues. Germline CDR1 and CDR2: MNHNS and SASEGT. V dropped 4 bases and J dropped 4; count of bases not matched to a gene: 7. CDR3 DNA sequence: TGTGCCAGCAGTGCGACTAGCGGGAACGGGGCAGATACGCAGTATTTT. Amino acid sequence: CASSATSGNGADTQYF.

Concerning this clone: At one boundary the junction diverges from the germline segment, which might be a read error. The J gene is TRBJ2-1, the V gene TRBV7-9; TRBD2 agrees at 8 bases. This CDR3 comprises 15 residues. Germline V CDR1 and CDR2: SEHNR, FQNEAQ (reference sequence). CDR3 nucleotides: TGCGCCAGCAGCCAAGTGGGCGGGGGGCAAAATGAGCAGTTCTTC. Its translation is CASSQVGGGQNEQFF.

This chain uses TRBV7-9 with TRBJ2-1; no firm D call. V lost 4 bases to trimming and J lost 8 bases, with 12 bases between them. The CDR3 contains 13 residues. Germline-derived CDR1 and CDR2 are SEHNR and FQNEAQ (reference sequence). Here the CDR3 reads CASSSYRGYEQFF. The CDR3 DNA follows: TGTGCCAGCAGCTCCTACCGCGGCTATGAGCAGTTCTTC.

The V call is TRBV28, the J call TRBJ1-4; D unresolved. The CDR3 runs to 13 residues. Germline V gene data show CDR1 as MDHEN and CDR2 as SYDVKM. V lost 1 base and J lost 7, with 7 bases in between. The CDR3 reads CASSLYSSEKLFF. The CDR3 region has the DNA TGTGCCAGCAGTTTATACAGCTCTGAAAAACTGTTTTTT.

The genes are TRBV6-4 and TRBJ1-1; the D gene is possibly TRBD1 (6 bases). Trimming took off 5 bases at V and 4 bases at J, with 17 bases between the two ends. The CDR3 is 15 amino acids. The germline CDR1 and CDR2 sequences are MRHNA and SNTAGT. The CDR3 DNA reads TGTGCCAGCAGTTCAGGACAGACAGGTGCCACTGAAGCTTTCTTT. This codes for CASSSGQTGATEAFF.

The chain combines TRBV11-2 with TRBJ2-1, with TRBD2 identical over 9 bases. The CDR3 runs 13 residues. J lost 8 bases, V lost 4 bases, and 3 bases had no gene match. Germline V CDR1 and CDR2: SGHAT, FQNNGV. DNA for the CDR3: TGTGCCAGCAGCTCGGGACTAGCTTATGAGCAGTTCTTC. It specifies CASSSGLAYEQFF.

The CDR3 here is CASSRDRSYEQYF. The CDR3 DNA reads TGTGCCAGCAGCCGCGACAGATCCTACGAGCAGTACTTC. The chain joins TRBV7-3 to TRBJ2-7; tentatively, D is TRBD1 (5 bases). The ends were cut back, 5 bases at V and 1 base at J, with 9 bases in the middle. Germline CDR1 reads SGHTA; CDR2 reads FQGTGA. The CDR3 consists of 13 residues.